This passage covers 30 T cell receptor beta chains from one sample sequenced in a study of Graves' ophthalmopathy and Graves' hyperthyroidism. RNA served as the template for amplifying TCR beta CDR3 regions. In the first round, RT-PCR was carried out with HTBI primers, and a multiplex PCR formed the second round. TCRdb itself ran the multiplex PCR reads through MiXCR, one entry per CDR3 protein. The sample gives over a million distinct CDR3 sequences, about 38% of which show up once; around 10% is in the top ten. The source material was peripheral blood or thyroid tissue (not recorded which). Source of these receptors: an adult man with Graves' hyperthyroidism.

This rearrangement joins TRBV13 to TRBJ1-1, with 7 bases identical to TRBD1. Per the germline V gene, CDR1 is PRHDT and CDR2 is FYEKMQ (reference sequence). The CDR3 runs to 13 residues. V lost 1 base to trimming and J lost 8 bases; unmatched junction nucleotides: 4. The chain's CDR3 is CASSLDPGGEAFF. Here the CDR3 DNA reads TGTGCCAGCAGCTTAGATCCAGGGGGAGAAGCTTTCTTT.

The chain links TRBV20-1 to TRBJ1-6; D not resolved. The germline CDR1 and CDR2 sequences are DFQATT and SNEGSKA (reference sequence). V lost 4 bases to trimming and J lost 0 bases, with 19 bases between them. The CDR3 loop spans 18 amino acids. The CDR3, as DNA: TGCAGTGCTATCAATGCCGGCAGGAGAAGCTCCTATAATTCACCCCTCCACTTT. Protein product: CSAINAGRRSSYNSPLHF.

This clonotype has only a few counts. The chain couples TRBV6-2 or TRBV6-3 to TRBJ1-5; D is possibly TRBD1 (5 bases). The germline V and J ends were trimmed by 8 bases and 3 bases, with 14 bases remaining between them. The CDR3 runs 14 residues. Germline V CDR1 and CDR2: MNHEY, SVGEGT. The CDR3 is CASSRGANNQPQHF. For the CDR3, the DNA is TGTGCCAGCTCGAGGGGCGCGAACAATCAGCCCCAGCATTTT.

The chain couples TRBV20-1 to TRBJ1-2, with D perhaps matching TRBD1 (5 bases). V was pared by 1 base and J by 8 bases, with 17 bases between. This CDR3 region has 14 residues. CDR1 and CDR2 (germline): DFQATT, SNEGSKA (reference sequence). CDR3 region: CSARGAGLGSGYTF. CDR3 DNA: TGCAGTGCTAGAGGGGCAGGGTTAGGGTCGGGCTACACCTTC.

Ten or more counts support this clonotype. The chain employs TRBV4-1 and TRBJ2-7; 7 nucleotides agree with TRBD1. Trimming at V came to 1 base and at J to 6 bases, leaving 3 bases not matched to a gene. Germline V gene sequence: CDR1 MGHRA, CDR2 YSYEKL. CDR3 size: 13 residues. CDR3 amino acids: CASSQGGGGEQYF. In DNA form, the CDR3 reads TGCGCCAGCAGCCAAGGAGGGGGCGGCGAGCAGTACTTC.

This clonotype was counted at least ten times. The V call is TRBV2, the J call TRBJ2-7; 13 positions agree with TRBD2. Per germline, CDR1 SNHLY and CDR2 FYNNEI. The CDR3 covers 15 residues. Losses at the gene ends were 6 bases for V and 7 bases for J; bases not matched to a gene: 9. The CDR3 DNA reads TGTGCCAGCAGCCGCGGACTAGCGGGAGTTGGAGAGCAGTACTTC. The encoded protein is CASSRGLAGVGEQYF.

This clonotype showed up many times. The V and J genes are TRBV7-2 and TRBJ2-7; 7 nucleotides line up with TRBD2. The germline gives CDR1 SGHTA, CDR2 FQGNSA. J lost 4 bases, V lost 0 bases, and 3 bases had no gene match. The CDR3 length is 14 residues. The CDR3 sequence: CASSLAGRKYEQYF. The CDR3 DNA reads TGTGCCAGCAGCTTAGCCGGGAGGAAATACGAGCAGTACTTC.

The rearrangement uses TRBV5-1 and TRBJ2-7, with 7 positions matching TRBD2. CDR1 and CDR2 from the germline V gene are SGHRS and YFSETQ. The CDR3 spans 14 residues. The trim removed 4 bases at V and 5 bases at J, leaving 9 bases unmatched. DNA of the CDR3: TGCGCCAGCAGCAGGGACGGGGGGACTAACGAGCAGTACTTC. Its protein product is CASSRDGGTNEQYF.

As for this clonotype: Given a much more abundant clone one base away, this may be a read error. The gene calls are TRBV6-2 or TRBV6-3 and TRBJ1-5; D is unresolved. Germline CDR1 reads MNHEY; CDR2 reads SVGEGT. The CDR3 extends over 14 amino acids. CDR3 protein: CARSFLDSNQPQHF. CDR3 coding DNA: TGTGCCCGCAGTTTCTTGGACAGCAATCAGCCCCAGCATTTT.

J is TRBJ1-5 and V is TRBV19; D might be TRBD1 (5 bases). CDR1 is LNHDA and CDR2 is SQIVND in the germline V gene (reference sequence). The CDR3 contains 13 residues. The V end was cut by 9 bases, the J end by 9 bases, with 18 bases between. The CDR3 protein is CASSWGDGRPQHF. CDR3 DNA sequence: TGTGCCAGCTCATGGGGCGACGGTAGGCCCCAGCATTTT. Complete variable domain (other parts from reference TRBV19 and TRBJ1-5): DGGITQSPKYLFRKEGQNVTLSCEQNLNHDAMYWYRQDPGQGLRLIYYSQIVNDFQKGDIAEGYSVSREKKESFPLTVTSAQKNPTAFYLCASSWGDGRPQHFGDGTRLSIL.

The CDR3 sequence is CASSVRAAQPQHF. The CDR3 DNA is TGTGCCAGCAGTGTTAGGGCTGCTCAGCCCCAGCATTTT. The rearrangement links TRBV12-3 or TRBV12-4 to TRBJ1-5, with no clear D. The CDR3 has 13 amino acids. Trimming stripped 5 bases from V and 6 bases from J, with 11 bases between.

This clonotype was counted at least ten times. The chain is built from TRBV5-5 and TRBJ1-2, with no clear D. There are 15 residues in the CDR3. V was trimmed by 1 base and J by 0 bases, leaving 10 bases between them. Germline lookup yields CDR1 SGHKS and CDR2 YYEKEE (reference sequence). The CDR3 DNA is TGTGCCAGCAGCTTGTCGGGCAAATCTAACTATGGCTACACCTTC. This gives the protein CASSLSGKSNYGYTF.

The rearrangement uses TRBV7-7 and TRBJ2-3, with D unclear. The CDR3 loop spans 11 amino acids. The ends were cut back, 10 bases at V and 0 bases at J, with 5 bases in the middle. Germline CDR1 reads SSHAT; CDR2 reads FNYEAQ (reference sequence). Written as DNA, the CDR3 is TGTGCCAACCCTAGCACAGATACGCAGTATTTT. Protein product: CANPSTDTQYF.

This clonotype was detected many times. V and J are TRBV12-3 or TRBV12-4 and TRBJ1-5; 10 positions match TRBD1. With 1 base clipped from V and 4 bases from J, the junction kept 4 bases outside the gene matches. This CDR3 contains 16 residues. CDR3 in amino acids: CASSLDPGQGNQPQHF. CDR3 DNA sequence: TGTGCCAGCAGTTTAGACCCGGGACAGGGGAATCAGCCCCAGCATTTT.

The V and J genes are TRBV20-1 and TRBJ1-1; tentatively, D is TRBD1 (5 bases). V lost 4 bases and J 6 bases, leaving 15 bases between the germline ends. The germline V gene encodes CDR1 DFQATT and CDR2 SNEGSKA (reference sequence). The CDR3 extends over 13 amino acids. The CDR3 spells CSATRAVRAEAFF. The CDR3 DNA reads TGCAGTGCTACCAGGGCGGTAAGGGCTGAAGCTTTCTTT.

This clonotype was counted at least ten times. This rearrangement joins TRBV7-8 to TRBJ1-6; D is unresolved. The germline CDR1 and CDR2 sequences are SGHVS and FQNEAQ. The CDR3 runs 14 residues. Trimming left V 4 bases short and J 9 bases short, with 13 bases between. The CDR3 bases are TGTGCCAGCAGCTCCACCACGGTCGGTTCACCCCTCCACTTT. Translated, it gives CASSSTTVGSPLHF.

As for this clonotype: Possible read error: a much larger clone is one base away. CDR3 DNA: TGTGCCAGCAGCTTAGATCCTGGACCGCTTGAAGCTTTCTTT. Its protein product is CASSLDPGPLEAFF. The genes are TRBV11-2 and TRBJ1-1; no clear D. This CDR3 spans 14 amino acids. Germline-derived CDR1 and CDR2 are SGHAT and FQNNGV. Deletions cut 0 bases from V and 7 bases from J, with 12 bases between. The variable domain in full, with the rest retrieved from reference TRBV11-2 and TRBJ1-1, is EAGVAQSPRYKIIEKRQSVAFWCNPISGHATLYWYQQILGQGPKLLIQFQNNGVVDDSQLPKDRFSAERLKGVDSTLKIQPAKLEDSAVYLCASSLDPGPLEAFFGQGTRLTVV.

This chain links TRBV7-2 with TRBJ2-5; D possibly corresponds to TRBD1 (6 bases). In germline, CDR1 is SGHTA, CDR2 FQGNSA. This CDR3 has 13 amino acids. Trimming pared 5 bases from V and 6 bases from J, leaving 13 bases between. The CDR3 is CASSPGAGQTQYF. CDR3 coding DNA: TGTGCCAGCAGCCCAGGGGCCGGACAGACCCAGTACTTC.

This clonotype showed up many times. CDR3 sequence reads: CAISETETQYF. The CDR3 nucleotides are TGTGCCATCAGTGAGACGGAGACCCAGTACTTC. This chain uses TRBV10-3 with TRBJ2-5; D call uncertain. Trimming took off 2 bases at V and 5 bases at J, with 3 bases between the two ends. Germline V lookup: CDR1 ENHRY, CDR2 SYGVKD. CDR3 length equals 11 residues.

This clonotype was recorded many times. This chain links TRBV10-3 with TRBJ1-5, with D tentatively TRBD1 (5 bases). V lost 6 bases to trimming and J lost 3 bases, with 9 bases between them. The CDR3 has 13 residues. Germline loops: CDR1 ENHRY, CDR2 SYGVKD. The CDR3 sequence is CAISGTPNQPQHF. CDR3 in DNA: TGTGCCATCAGCGGGACCCCCAATCAGCCCCAGCATTTT.

This clonotype was counted at least ten times. This sequence joins TRBV7-9 and TRBJ2-2; D not resolved. The CDR3 has 17 amino acids. CDR1 and CDR2 from the germline V gene are SEHNR and FQNEAQ (reference sequence). V lost 5 bases and J 3 bases, leaving 19 bases between the germline ends. CDR3 loop: CASSPLRRRLDTGELFF. The CDR3 DNA sequence: TGTGCCAGCAGCCCGCTGCGCCGCCGCCTCGACACCGGGGAGCTGTTTTTT.

The genes are TRBV20-1 and TRBJ2-5; 12 bases match TRBD2. From germline, CDR1 is DFQATT and CDR2 SNEGSKA (reference sequence). The J segment lost 4 bases and the V segment lost 2 bases, leaving 5 bases of the junction unmatched. CDR3 size: 15 residues. Here the CDR3 reads CSARLAGGRLETQYF. In nucleotides, the CDR3 is TGCAGTGCTAGACTAGCGGGGGGGCGGCTAGAGACCCAGTACTTC.

At least ten counts were recorded for this clonotype. The chain links TRBV2 to TRBJ1-5; no clear D. The germline CDR1 and CDR2 sequences are SNHLY and FYNNEI. The CDR3 extends over 14 amino acids. The V end lost 2 bases, the J end lost 0 bases, and 5 bases lay between the germline ends. CDR3: CASSEFDSNQPQHF. CDR3 bases: TGTGCCAGCAGTGAATTTGATAGCAATCAGCCCCAGCATTTT.

This clonotype showed up just a few times. The chain has TRBV20-1 and TRBJ2-7, with D unclear. The CDR3 runs to 11 residues. CDR1 and CDR2 (germline): DFQATT, SNEGSKA (reference sequence). Trimming removed 6 bases from V and 6 bases from J, with 12 bases in between. CDR3 sequence reads: CSASTQFEQYF. In nucleotides, the CDR3 is TGCAGTGCCTCGACTCAGTTCGAGCAGTACTTC.

A few counts support this clonotype. The chain is built from TRBV7-8 and TRBJ1-1; possible D gene TRBD1, 6 bases. V was trimmed by 5 bases and J by 3 bases, leaving 16 bases between them. CDR3 size: 15 residues. Per the germline V gene, CDR1 is SGHVS and CDR2 is FQNEAQ. CDR3 in amino acids: CASSPGAGTYTEAFF. The CDR3 nucleotides read TGTGCCAGCAGCCCAGGGGCCGGTACTTACACTGAAGCTTTCTTT.

The gene calls are TRBV25-1 and TRBJ2-6; the D is unclear. Trimming removed 5 bases at V and 7 bases at J, with 21 bases between. This CDR3 has 17 amino acids. Germline CDR1 reads MGHDK; CDR2 reads SYGVNS. CDR3 region: CASSLLALSRGANVLTF. The CDR3 DNA is TGTGCCAGCAGTTTATTAGCCCTCTCACGTGGTGCCAACGTCCTGACTTTC.

This clonotype was seen ten or more times. The chain couples TRBV6-5 to TRBJ1-2, with 7 bases matching TRBD1. The CDR3 loop spans 13 amino acids. CDR1 MNHEY and CDR2 SVGAGI come from the germline V gene. Trimming at V came to 6 bases and at J to 6 bases, leaving 7 bases not matched to a gene. The CDR3 DNA follows: TGTGCCAGCAGCCCCCGGCAGGGGGATGGCTACACCTTC. Its translation is CASSPRQGDGYTF.

The V and J genes are TRBV7-2 and TRBJ1-1, with 7 positions matching TRBD1. Germline CDR1 SGHTA, CDR2 FQGNSA. V lost 5 bases to trimming and J lost 4 bases; unmatched junction nucleotides: 7. This CDR3 contains 14 residues. The DNA for the CDR3 is TGTGCCAGCAGCGTCATACAGGGGAGCACTGAAGCTTTCTTT. Protein sequence: CASSVIQGSTEAFF.

On this clonotype: Germline and junction disagree at one end, which may indicate a read error. This rearrangement joins TRBV29-1 to TRBJ1-1, with D unclear. The CDR3 is 8 amino acids. Germline CDR1 and CDR2: SQVTM and ANQGSEA. CDR3 in amino acids: CSVGLARF. The CDR3 DNA sequence: TGCAGCGTTGGTCTAGCGCGATTT.

This clonotype was seen many times. The genes are TRBV7-9 and TRBJ1-5, with TRBD1 as a possible D gene (5 bases). The V end lost 5 bases, the J end lost 4 bases, and 15 bases lay between the germline ends. The germline V gene has CDR1 SEHNR and CDR2 FQNEAQ (reference sequence). The CDR3 runs to 15 residues. CDR3 amino acids: CASSGTETVNQPQHF. The CDR3 coding sequence is TGTGCCAGCAGCGGAACGGAGACAGTTAATCAGCCCCAGCATTTT. The variable domain in full, with the rest retrieved from reference TRBV7-9 and TRBJ1-5, is DTGVSQNPRHKITKRGQNVTFRCDPISEHNRLYWYRQTLGQGPEFLTYFQNEAQLEKSRLLSDRFSAERPKGSFSTLEIQRTEQGDSAMYLCASSGTETVNQPQHFGDGTRLSIL.